Reported below is one T cell receptor beta chain. These data belong to a study of T cell changes during pregnancy in multiple sclerosis. The table came from immunoSEQ multiplex PCR; TCRdb's copy has only in-frame clones and leaves some out. The sample lists around 70,000 clones, approximately 90% occurring once. V lost 4 bases, J lost 0 bases, and 4 bases lay in between. The CDR3 contains 13 residues. Germline V gives CDR1 MNHNY, CDR2 SVGAGI (reference sequence). J is TRBJ2-1 and V is TRBV6-6; no clear D gene. The source was peripheral blood, collected in the first trimester of pregnancy. The source is a female donor in good health, enrolled as a control in a pregnancy study. The CDR3 region is CASSLASYNEQFF. As DNA, the CDR3 is TGTGCCAGCAGTTTGGCCTCCTACAATGAGCAGTTCTTC.